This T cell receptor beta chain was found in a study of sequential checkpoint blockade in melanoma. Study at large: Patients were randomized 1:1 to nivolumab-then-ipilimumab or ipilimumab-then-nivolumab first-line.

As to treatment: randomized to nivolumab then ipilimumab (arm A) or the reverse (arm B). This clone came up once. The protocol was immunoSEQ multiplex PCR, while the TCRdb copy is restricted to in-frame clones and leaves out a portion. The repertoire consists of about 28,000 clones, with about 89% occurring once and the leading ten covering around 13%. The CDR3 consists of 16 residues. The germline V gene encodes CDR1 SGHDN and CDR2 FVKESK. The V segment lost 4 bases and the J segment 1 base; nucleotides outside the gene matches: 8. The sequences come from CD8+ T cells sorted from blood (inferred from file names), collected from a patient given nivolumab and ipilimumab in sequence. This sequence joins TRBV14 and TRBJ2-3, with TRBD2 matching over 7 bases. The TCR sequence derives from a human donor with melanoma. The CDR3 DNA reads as TGTGCCAGCAGCCTATTAGGGAGGGCGCGCACAGATACGCAGTATTTT. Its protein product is CASSLLGRARTDTQYF.